The 18 T cell receptor beta chains in this list originate from one sample, sequenced in a study of T cells after yellow fever vaccination (dated by TCRdb to the late 2010s). Library preparation was by 5' RACE. The reads were generated on an Illumina HiSeq 2500. TCRdb redid the processing of the public reads, applying fastp at Q25 and MiXCR, and retained in-frame beta chains. Rows with one shared CDR3 protein collapse into an entry with the most common genes and DNA. Present in this sample are 110,000 to 150,000 distinct CDR3 sequences, under 7% of which were seen just once. The ten largest account for over 0.55% of the sample. What the treatment or condition label conveys for this sample: live attenuated yellow fever vaccine strain. The input for sequencing was CD4+ T cells sorted from PBMCs, taken 10 days after the yellow fever booster vaccination. These receptors came from a man aged 25 to 45 who received the YFV17D yellow fever vaccine.

The chain combines TRBV29-1 with TRBJ1-1; a weak D match, TRBD1 (6 bases). This CDR3 comprises 13 residues. CDR1 is SQVTM, CDR2 ANQGSEA, per germline. DNA of the CDR3: TGCAGTGGGCAGGGGAACATGAACACTGAAGCTTTCTTT. Translating it yields CSGQGNMNTEAFF. Filled out from reference TRBV29-1 and TRBJ1-1, the complete variable domain reads SAVISQKPSRDICQRGTSLTIQCQVDSQVTMMFWYRQQPGQSLTLIATANQGSEATYESGFVIDKFPISRPNLTFSTLTVSNMSPEDSSIYLCSGQGNMNTEAFFGQGTRLTVV.

Worth noting for this clonotype: It may be a read error: a sequence one base away is much more abundant. The V and J genes are TRBV29-1 and TRBJ1-1; tentative D call: TRBD1 (6 bases). The CDR3 sequence is 12 residues long. The germline V gene has CDR1 SQVTM and CDR2 ANQGSEA. CDR3 residues: CSAGQMKTEAFF. CDR3 coding DNA: TGCAGCGCTGGACAGATGAAAACTGAAGCTTTCTTT.

This clonotype has ten or more counts. This chain links TRBV11-2 with TRBJ2-5; D is undetermined. Trimming stripped 2 bases from V and 1 base from J, with 14 bases between. This CDR3 has 16 amino acids. The germline V gene has CDR1 SGHAT and CDR2 FQNNGV. The CDR3 DNA is TGTGCCAGCAGCTTATCGGTCCCCAGGACCCAAGAGACCCAGTACTTC. Protein sequence: CASSLSVPRTQETQYF.

The chain recombines TRBV15 with TRBJ2-7, with 9 bases lining up with TRBD2. The CDR3 contains 17 residues. The J segment lost 1 base and the V segment lost 1 base, leaving 8 bases of the junction unmatched. Germline V gene lookup returns CDR1 LNHNV and CDR2 YYDKDF (reference sequence). CDR3 residues: CATSRVAGGPWSYEQYF. The CDR3 DNA is TGTGCCACCAGCAGAGTGGCGGGAGGGCCCTGGTCCTACGAGCAGTACTTC.

This clonotype was observed at least ten times. The CDR3 coding sequence is TGCGCCAGCAGCCCACCAGGGCGGTACAGTGGCTACACCTTC. Protein: CASSPPGRYSGYTF. This chain joins TRBV5-1 and TRBJ1-2, with D perhaps matching TRBD1 (5 bases). The germline V gene encodes CDR1 SGHRS and CDR2 YFSETQ. CDR3 size: 14 residues. Deletions cut 4 bases from V and 7 bases from J, with 17 bases between. The variable domain in full, with the rest retrieved from reference TRBV5-1 and TRBJ1-2, is KAGVTQTPRYLIKTRGQQVTLSCSPISGHRSVSWYQQTPGQGLQFLFEYFSETQRNKGNFPGRFSGRQFSNSRSEMNVSTLELGDSALYLCASSPPGRYSGYTFGSGTRLTVV.

This clonotype turned up a few times. The genes are TRBV25-1 and TRBJ2-6, with D unclear. Germline assignment: CDR1 MGHDK and CDR2 SYGVNS. The CDR3 has 17 amino acids. V was shortened by 4 bases and J by 4 bases, with 17 bases between the two germline ends. The CDR3 DNA is TGTGCCAGCAGTGCCAACAAGGGCGTGCTGGGGGCCAACGTCCTGACTTTC. This codes for CASSANKGVLGANVLTF.

This clonotype was counted at least ten times. The chain uses TRBV12-3 or TRBV12-4 and TRBJ2-7, with D perhaps matching TRBD1 (5 bases). V lost 2 bases and J 4 bases, leaving 9 bases between the germline ends. The CDR3 has 13 residues. The CDR3 is CASSLQGGYEQYF. The CDR3 DNA reads TGTGCCAGCAGTTTACAGGGTGGTTACGAGCAGTACTTC.

This clonotype was observed many times. The gene calls are TRBV29-1 and TRBJ2-5, with D uncertain. In germline, CDR1 is SQVTM, CDR2 ANQGSEA. Trimming cost V 8 bases and J 3 bases, with 22 bases left between them. This CDR3 is built from 15 residues. Here the CDR3 reads CSLGSGATSKETQYF. CDR3 DNA sequence: TGCAGCCTGGGGTCCGGCGCCACGAGTAAAGAGACCCAGTACTTC.

This chain connects TRBV18 to TRBJ2-7, with 7 bases aligning to TRBD2. V trimming: 4 bases; J trimming: 3 bases; junction bases outside the gene matches: 6. The CDR3 is 14 residues long. The germline V gene encodes CDR1 KGHSH and CDR2 LQKENI. The CDR3 is CASSLAGPNYEQYF. CDR3 nucleotide sequence: TGTGCCAGCTCACTAGCGGGCCCCAACTACGAGCAGTACTTC.

The table lists this clonotype with a few counts. The chain joins TRBV7-8 to TRBJ2-7; TRBD1 is a possible D gene (6 bases). Trimming took off 8 bases at V and 3 bases at J, with 17 bases between the two ends. The CDR3 consists of 14 residues. In germline, CDR1 is SGHVS, CDR2 FQNEAQ. The CDR3 bases are TGTGCCAGCGCGATCGTCACAGGGAGCTACGAGCAGTACTTC. This translates into CASAIVTGSYEQYF. The full variable domain, completed using reference TRBV7-8 and TRBJ2-7, is GAGVSQSPRYKVAKRGQDVALRCDPISGHVSLFWYQQALGQGPEFLTYFQNEAQLDKSGLPSDRFFAERPEGSVSTLKIQRTQQEDSAVYLCASAIVTGSYEQYFGPGTRLTVT.

This clonotype was counted ten times or more. The chain joins TRBV20-1 to TRBJ2-7; tentative D call: TRBD1 (5 bases). The V gene lost 2 bases and the J gene lost 2 bases, with 16 bases spanning the gap. CDR3 length: 15 amino acids. Germline CDR1 and CDR2: DFQATT and SNEGSKA (reference sequence). The CDR3 spells CSARPGRVPTYEQYF. The CDR3 coding sequence is TGCAGTGCTAGACCCGGCAGGGTTCCAACCTACGAGCAGTACTTC.

There are many counts of this clonotype. This sequence joins TRBV5-1 and TRBJ2-6; D unresolved. The CDR3 loop spans 15 amino acids. Trimming stripped 3 bases from V and 0 bases from J, with 7 bases between. Germline V gene lookup returns CDR1 SGHRS and CDR2 YFSETQ. The CDR3 nucleotides are TGCGCCAGCAGCTGGGATCTCTCTGGGGCCAACGTCCTGACTTTC. It encodes CASSWDLSGANVLTF.

This clonotype was observed at least ten times. The J gene is TRBJ1-2, the V gene TRBV12-3 or TRBV12-4; no clear D. The CDR3 loop spans 14 amino acids. Trimming pared 6 bases from V and 2 bases from J, leaving 13 bases between. CDR3 nucleotide sequence: TGTGCCAGCAGCCTGGCGGAGAGGAACTATGGCTACACCTTC. This encodes CASSLAERNYGYTF.

This clonotype was counted between two and nine times. The chain links TRBV28 to TRBJ2-7; 8 positions match TRBD2. Looked up from germline, CDR1 is MDHEN and CDR2 is SYDVKM. The V and J ends lost 3 bases and 6 bases, in that order; junction bases with no gene match: 7. The CDR3 totals 14 residues. DNA of the CDR3: TGTGCCAGCAGTTTTGCGGGAGGCCGTAGCGAGCAGTACTTC. Protein sequence: CASSFAGGRSEQYF.

There are a few counts of this clonotype. The chain is built from TRBV10-3 and TRBJ2-3; D perhaps matches TRBD2 (6 bases). The CDR3 extends over 14 amino acids. Germline V gene lookup returns CDR1 ENHRY and CDR2 SYGVKD. Trimming pared 8 bases from V and 4 bases from J, leaving 16 bases between. The CDR3, as DNA: TGTGCCATCGGGAGCGGGCAGCTAGCAGATACGCAGTATTTT. Protein: CAIGSGQLADTQYF.

Many counts were recorded for this clonotype. This sequence joins TRBV24-1 and TRBJ2-1; TRBD1 agrees at 7 bases. The CDR3 runs 13 residues. Germline trimming cut 1 base from V and 12 bases from J; bases unmatched to any gene: 5. Germline V gives CDR1 KGHDR, CDR2 SFDVKD. The CDR3 region has the DNA TGTGCCACCAGTGATTTTGAGGGGGCTGGGCAGTTCTTC. Amino acids: CATSDFEGAGQFF.

The CDR3: CASSARVGDSNEKLFF. In nucleotides, the CDR3 is TGTGCCAGCAGCGCCAGGGTCGGGGACAGTAATGAAAAACTGTTTTTT. This chain connects TRBV4-2 to TRBJ1-4; 7 nucleotides match TRBD1. Germline-derived CDR1 and CDR2 are LGHNA and YNFKEQ. The CDR3 covers 16 residues. V lost 5 bases, J lost 4 bases, and 10 bases stayed unmatched.

This clonotype was seen many times. The gene calls are TRBV3-1 and TRBJ2-7; unclear D gene. Germline V gene lookup returns CDR1 LGHDT and CDR2 YNNKEL (reference sequence). The CDR3 covers 12 residues. Trimming took off 2 bases at V and 6 bases at J, with 8 bases between the two ends. As DNA, the CDR3 is TGTGCCAGCAGCCAATTTGGGCTCGAGCAGTACTTC. As protein: CASSQFGLEQYF.